Listed below are T cell receptor beta chains from one sample, sequenced in a study of beta chain features in type 1 diabetes. TCRdb's table, derived via immunoSEQ multiplex PCR, lists solely in-frame clones and lacks some. Of under 350,000 clones listed, 8% were seen once; the top ten hold approximately 0.93%. Material for sequencing was central memory CD4+ T cells from blood. The receptor set was obtained from a young woman in good health. The CDR3 runs from the conserved cysteine through the conserved F or W. Fields, in order: clone size, D gene, V gene, J gene, CDR3 length, CDR3 protein. The D gene is left open where the match is weak. Expanded clones are given a class, and other clones once, few, many or no size at all.

clone size: few; D gene: -; V gene: TRBV6-5; J gene: TRBJ2-5; CDR3 length: 15; CDR3 protein: CASSHNHQGRKTQYF
clone size: -; D gene: TRBD2; V gene: TRBV2; J gene: -; CDR3 length: 13; CDR3 protein: CASGREGLYEQYF
clone size: -; D gene: TRBD1; V gene: TRBV5-1; J gene: TRBJ1-1; CDR3 length: 15; CDR3 protein: CASSLGQGRRTEAFF
clone size: many; D gene: -; V gene: TRBV5-4; J gene: TRBJ2-7; CDR3 length: 11; CDR3 protein: CASSYNYEQYF
clone size: few; D gene: TRBD2; V gene: TRBV4-1; J gene: TRBJ2-3; CDR3 length: 16; CDR3 protein: CASSQAGLGRTDTQYF
clone size: -; D gene: -; V gene: TRBV28; J gene: TRBJ1-2; CDR3 length: 13; CDR3 protein: CASSGGRPYGYTF
clone size: -; D gene: -; V gene: TRBV5-5; J gene: TRBJ1-2; CDR3 length: 15; CDR3 protein: CASSLAGHLNYGYTF
clone size: -; D gene: -; V gene: TRBV6-6; J gene: TRBJ1-1; CDR3 length: 16; CDR3 protein: CASSQLASNEGTEAFF
clone size: few; D gene: TRBD1; V gene: TRBV28; J gene: TRBJ2-6; CDR3 length: 19; CDR3 protein: CASSANPGQGASGANVLTF
clone size: few; D gene: -; V gene: TRBV6-6; J gene: TRBJ1-5; CDR3 length: 15; CDR3 protein: CASSYSSAGEGPQHF
clone size: few; D gene: -; V gene: TRBV11-1; J gene: TRBJ1-1; CDR3 length: 13; CDR3 protein: CASSPRTNTEAFF
clone size: -; D gene: -; V gene: TRBV7-9; J gene: TRBJ2-3; CDR3 length: 15; CDR3 protein: CASSLNSQVGDTQYF
clone size: -; D gene: TRBD1; V gene: TRBV14; J gene: TRBJ1-1; CDR3 length: 16; CDR3 protein: CASSQRTGRGDTEAFF
clone size: -; D gene: -; V gene: TRBV18; J gene: TRBJ2-3; CDR3 length: 14; CDR3 protein: CASSPPSGTDTQYF
clone size: many; D gene: TRBD2; V gene: TRBV7-3; J gene: TRBJ2-7; CDR3 length: 14; CDR3 protein: CASSLERESAEQYF
clone size: few; D gene: -; V gene: TRBV4-3; J gene: TRBJ2-5; CDR3 length: 15; CDR3 protein: CASSQDWRQQETQYF
clone size: few; D gene: -; V gene: TRBV5-1; J gene: TRBJ2-3; CDR3 length: 14; CDR3 protein: CASSLAEGPDTQYF
clone size: few; D gene: -; V gene: TRBV6-6; J gene: TRBJ2-2; CDR3 length: 16; CDR3 protein: CASSPGLRRGPGELFF
clone size: few; D gene: TRBD1; V gene: TRBV28; J gene: TRBJ1-1; CDR3 length: 16; CDR3 protein: CASSSTFGTGDTEAFF
clone size: few; D gene: TRBD2; V gene: TRBV7-8; J gene: TRBJ2-5; CDR3 length: 15; CDR3 protein: CASSLSGTSEETQYF
clone size: -; D gene: -; V gene: TRBV2; J gene: TRBJ1-5; CDR3 length: 15; CDR3 protein: CATGRQGYSNQPQHF
clone size: -; D gene: -; V gene: TRBV18; J gene: TRBJ2-5; CDR3 length: 15; CDR3 protein: CASSPPGRLQETQYF
clone size: few; D gene: -; V gene: TRBV4-3; J gene: TRBJ1-4; CDR3 length: 15; CDR3 protein: CASSQDRTGGEKLFF
clone size: -; D gene: -; V gene: TRBV6-6; J gene: TRBJ2-7; CDR3 length: 14; CDR3 protein: CASSYSWTSREQYF
clone size: many; D gene: -; V gene: TRBV5-6; J gene: TRBJ2-7; CDR3 length: 11; CDR3 protein: CASSLNYEQYF
clone size: many; D gene: -; V gene: TRBV14; J gene: TRBJ2-4; CDR3 length: 15; CDR3 protein: CASSPLGGAKNIQYF
clone size: -; D gene: TRBD2; V gene: TRBV29-1; J gene: TRBJ2-1; CDR3 length: 12; CDR3 protein: CSVGGRGREQFF
clone size: many; D gene: -; V gene: TRBV5-1; J gene: TRBJ2-3; CDR3 length: 14; CDR3 protein: CASRQGAPTDTQYF
clone size: few; D gene: -; V gene: TRBV6-5; J gene: TRBJ1-5; CDR3 length: 16; CDR3 protein: CASSSGSQGLDQPQHF
clone size: few; D gene: TRBD1; V gene: TRBV28; J gene: TRBJ2-5; CDR3 length: 14; CDR3 protein: CASSWGQLQETQYF
clone size: few; D gene: -; V gene: TRBV5-1; J gene: TRBJ2-1; CDR3 length: 15; CDR3 protein: CASSLVPRGGNEQFF
clone size: few; D gene: -; V gene: TRBV7-3; J gene: TRBJ1-3; CDR3 length: 13; CDR3 protein: CASSSGSGNTIYF
clone size: -; D gene: -; V gene: TRBV4-3; J gene: TRBJ1-2; CDR3 length: 15; CDR3 protein: CASSQDADRIDGYTF
clone size: few; D gene: -; V gene: TRBV11-2; J gene: TRBJ1-1; CDR3 length: 16; CDR3 protein: CASSLESGLRNTEAFF
clone size: many; D gene: -; V gene: TRBV15; J gene: TRBJ2-5; CDR3 length: 14; CDR3 protein: CATSPWGGRETQYF
clone size: few; D gene: TRBD2; V gene: TRBV4-1; J gene: TRBJ2-3; CDR3 length: 18; CDR3 protein: CASSHTSGGPGSAAAQYF
clone size: -; D gene: -; V gene: TRBV7-3; J gene: TRBJ1-2; CDR3 length: 13; CDR3 protein: CASSLDRTYGYTF
clone size: few; D gene: TRBD1; V gene: TRBV5-1; J gene: TRBJ2-7; CDR3 length: 15; CDR3 protein: CASSLTTGVSYEQYF
clone size: few; D gene: -; V gene: TRBV2; J gene: TRBJ1-6; CDR3 length: 11; CDR3 protein: CASSEANRIHF
clone size: -; D gene: -; V gene: TRBV4-3; J gene: TRBJ1-1; CDR3 length: 13; CDR3 protein: CASSLQSDTEAFF
clone size: few; D gene: -; V gene: TRBV30; J gene: TRBJ2-7; CDR3 length: 14; CDR3 protein: CASSSGTGLTEQYF
clone size: -; D gene: -; V gene: TRBV29-1; J gene: TRBJ2-2; CDR3 length: 11; CDR3 protein: CSAGVTGELFF
clone size: few; D gene: TRBD1; V gene: TRBV5-6; J gene: TRBJ1-5; CDR3 length: 13; CDR3 protein: CASSDDRDQPQHF
clone size: -; D gene: -; V gene: TRBV5-8; J gene: TRBJ1-2; CDR3 length: 14; CDR3 protein: CASSLGRLFYGYTF